These 9 T cell receptor beta chains were all obtained from the same sample, sequenced in a study of T cell responses to AZD1222 COVID-19 vaccine (dated by TCRdb to the early 2020s). Libraries came from the immunoSEQ multiplex PCR assay. Drawn from immuneACCESS, this table holds only the in-frame rearrangements with V and J called that TCRdb kept. Clones are partly lost; checked studies trace under half to an unresolved V gene and leave the rest unexplained. In all, the sample holds about 140,000 clones, and about 90% of those were seen once. 5% to 6.5% of the sample lies in the top ten. Per the publication, the time point label means: about 28 days (+/-7) after the second vaccine dose. Sequencing used peripheral blood, obtained 28 days after the second AZD1222 dose. These receptors were obtained from an adult who received the AZD1222 COVID-19 vaccine.

The J gene is TRBJ2-2, the V gene TRBV11-1; 9 positions match TRBD2. CDR1 SGHAT and CDR2 FQDESV come from the germline V gene (reference sequence). CDR3 size: 15 residues. V lost 4 bases, J lost 4 bases, and 4 bases stayed unmatched. The CDR3 region is CASSWTSAVTGELFF. Here the CDR3 DNA reads TGTGCCAGCAGCTGGACTAGCGCGGTCACCGGGGAGCTGTTTTTT.

The chain combines TRBV6-5 with TRBJ2-1, with D perhaps TRBD1 or TRBD2 (5 bases each). The CDR3 has 14 amino acids. Trimming stripped 7 bases from V and 3 bases from J, with 13 bases between. CDR1 and CDR2 from the germline V gene are MNHEY and SVGAGI. For the CDR3, the DNA is TGTGCCAGCACCCCTGGGGGTGACTACAATGAGCAGTTCTTC. It is translated as CASTPGGDYNEQFF.

The chain is built from TRBV14 and TRBJ2-5, with D unresolved. This CDR3 is 15 amino acids long. Germline values: CDR1 SGHDN, CDR2 FVKESK. The V and J ends lost 0 bases and 6 bases respectively, with 14 bases between them. In nucleotides, the CDR3 is TGTGCCAGCAGCCAAGAATCGCAATTATGGAAGACCCAGTACTTC. Encoded protein: CASSQESQLWKTQYF.

The rearrangement links TRBV6-5 to TRBJ2-5; 8 nucleotides agree with TRBD2. The germline CDR1 and CDR2 sequences are MNHEY and SVGAGI. The CDR3 has 14 amino acids. The trim removed 6 bases at V and 4 bases at J, leaving 7 bases unmatched. The CDR3 spells CASRPGGAVETQYF. The CDR3 DNA reads as TGTGCCAGCAGGCCCGGGGGGGCCGTAGAGACCCAGTACTTC.

This chain uses TRBV28 with TRBJ1-2, with a possible D match to TRBD1 (5 bases). The germline V gene has CDR1 MDHEN and CDR2 SYDVKM. This CDR3 is built from 12 residues. V was clipped by 5 bases and J by 4 bases, with 8 bases between them. The CDR3 sequence: CASSLDSYGYTF. For the CDR3, the DNA is TGTGCCAGCAGTCTCGACAGCTATGGCTACACCTTC.

The CDR3 here is CASSRGTSGSNEQFF. Here the CDR3 DNA reads TGTGCCAGCAGTCGTGGGACTAGCGGGAGTAATGAGCAGTTCTTC. The rearrangement joins TRBV6-5 to TRBJ2-1; 14 bases map to TRBD2. The CDR3 consists of 15 residues. The germline V gene has CDR1 MNHEY and CDR2 SVGAGI. J gave up 7 bases and V 5 bases, and 4 bases lay outside the gene matches.

The chain employs TRBV28 and TRBJ1-5, with 9 bases fitting TRBD1. Germline V gene sequence: CDR1 MDHEN, CDR2 SYDVKM. This CDR3 spans 14 amino acids. Trimming removed 6 bases from V and 4 bases from J; junction bases left unmatched: 4. In DNA form, the CDR3 reads TGTGCCAGCAGATTGGACAGGGGTAATCAGCCCCAGCATTTT. Translating gives CASRLDRGNQPQHF. Combining the CDR3 with reference TRBV28 and TRBJ1-5 gives the whole variable domain DVKVTQSSRYLVKRTGEKVFLECVQDMDHENMFWYRQDPGLGLRLIYFSYDVKMKEKGDIPEGYSVSREKKERFSLILESASTNQTSMYLCASRLDRGNQPQHFGDGTRLSIL.

The rearrangement joins TRBV5-8 to TRBJ2-3, with D possibly TRBD1 on 5 matching bases. From germline, CDR1 is SGHTS and CDR2 YDEGEE. The CDR3 loop spans 14 amino acids. Trimming stripped 4 bases from V and 2 bases from J, with 11 bases between. CDR3 protein: CASSLGRNTDTQYF. The CDR3 nucleotides are TGTGCCAGCAGCCTGGGGCGGAACACAGATACGCAGTATTTT. Looking up the rest from reference TRBV5-8 and TRBJ2-3 gives the full variable domain: EAGVTQSPTHLIKTRGQQATLRCSPISGHTSVYWYQQALGLGLQFLLWYDEGEERNRGNFPPRFSGRQFPNYSSELNVNALELEDSALYLCASSLGRNTDTQYFGPGTRLTVL.

In DNA form, the CDR3 reads TGTGCCAGCAGTTACTCGGGGCAGAGGACCGGCTACACCTTC. Residues: CASSYSGQRTGYTF. This chain connects TRBV6-5 to TRBJ1-2; D possibly corresponds to TRBD1 (5 bases). Trimming stripped 0 bases from V and 8 bases from J, with 13 bases between. Germline V gene sequence: CDR1 MNHEY, CDR2 SVGAGI. The CDR3 totals 14 residues.